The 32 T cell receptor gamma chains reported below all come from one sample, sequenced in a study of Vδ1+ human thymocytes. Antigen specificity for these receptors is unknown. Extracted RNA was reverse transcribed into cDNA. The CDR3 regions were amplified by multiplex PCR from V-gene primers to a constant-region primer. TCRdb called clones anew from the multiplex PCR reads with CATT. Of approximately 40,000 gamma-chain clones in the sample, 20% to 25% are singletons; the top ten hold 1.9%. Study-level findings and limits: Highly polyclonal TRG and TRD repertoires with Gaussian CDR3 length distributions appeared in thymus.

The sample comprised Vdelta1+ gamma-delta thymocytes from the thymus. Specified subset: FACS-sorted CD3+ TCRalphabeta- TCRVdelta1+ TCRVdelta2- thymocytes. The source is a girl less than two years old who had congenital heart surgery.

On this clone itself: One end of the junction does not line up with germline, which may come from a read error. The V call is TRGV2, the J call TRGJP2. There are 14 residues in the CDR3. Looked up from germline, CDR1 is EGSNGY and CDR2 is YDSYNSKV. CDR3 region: CATWDKGSGWIKTF. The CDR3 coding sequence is TGTGCCACCTGGGATAAAGGTAGTGGTTGGATCAAGACGTTT.

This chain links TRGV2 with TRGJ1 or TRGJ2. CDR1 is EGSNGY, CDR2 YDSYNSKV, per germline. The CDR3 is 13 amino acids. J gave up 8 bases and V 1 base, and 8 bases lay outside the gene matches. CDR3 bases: TGTGCCACCTGGGACGGTCGCTGGGATAAGAAACTCTTT. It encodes CATWDGRWDKKLF.

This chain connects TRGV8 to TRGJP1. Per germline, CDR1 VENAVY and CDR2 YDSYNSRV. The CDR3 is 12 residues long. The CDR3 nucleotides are TGTGCGCCTTCTAGGGCTGGTTGGTTCAAGATATTT. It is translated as CAPSRAGWFKIF.

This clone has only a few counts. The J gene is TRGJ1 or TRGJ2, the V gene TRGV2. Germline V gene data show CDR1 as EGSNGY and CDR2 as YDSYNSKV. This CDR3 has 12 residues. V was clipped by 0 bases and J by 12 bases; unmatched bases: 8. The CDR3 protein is CATWDGQGGKLF. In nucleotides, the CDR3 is TGTGCCACCTGGGACGGGCAGGGCGGGAAACTCTTT.

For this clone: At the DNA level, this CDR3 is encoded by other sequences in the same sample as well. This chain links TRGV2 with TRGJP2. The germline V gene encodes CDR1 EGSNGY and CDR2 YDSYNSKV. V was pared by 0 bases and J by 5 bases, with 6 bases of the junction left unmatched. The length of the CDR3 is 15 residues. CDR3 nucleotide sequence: TGTGCCACCTGGGACGGGCGGGTCAGTGATTGGATCAAGACGTTT. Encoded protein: CATWDGRVSDWIKTF.

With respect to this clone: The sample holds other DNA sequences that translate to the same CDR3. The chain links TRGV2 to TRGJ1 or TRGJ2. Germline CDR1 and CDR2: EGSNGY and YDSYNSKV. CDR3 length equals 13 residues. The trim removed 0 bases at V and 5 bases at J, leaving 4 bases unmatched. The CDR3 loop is CATWDGHNYKKLF. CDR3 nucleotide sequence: TGTGCCACCTGGGACGGGCACAATTATAAGAAACTCTTT.

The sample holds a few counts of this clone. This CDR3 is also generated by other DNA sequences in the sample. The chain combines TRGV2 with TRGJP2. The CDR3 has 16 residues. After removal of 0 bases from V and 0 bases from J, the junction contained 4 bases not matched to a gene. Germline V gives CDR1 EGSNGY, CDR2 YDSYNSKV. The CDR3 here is CATWDGLHSSDWIKTF. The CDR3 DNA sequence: TGTGCCACCTGGGACGGGCTCCATAGTAGTGATTGGATCAAGACGTTT.

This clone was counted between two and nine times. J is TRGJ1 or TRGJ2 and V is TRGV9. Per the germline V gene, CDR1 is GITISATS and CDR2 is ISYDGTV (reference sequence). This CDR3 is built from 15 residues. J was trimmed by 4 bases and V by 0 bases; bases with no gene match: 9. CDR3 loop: CALWEVQEWYYKKLF. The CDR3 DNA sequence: TGTGCCTTGTGGGAGGTGCAGGAATGGTATTATAAGAAACTCTTT.

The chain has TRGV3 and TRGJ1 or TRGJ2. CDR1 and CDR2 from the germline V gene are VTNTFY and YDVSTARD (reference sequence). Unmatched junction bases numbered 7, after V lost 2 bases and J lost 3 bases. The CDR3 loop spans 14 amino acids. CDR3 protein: CATWDNHPYYKKLF. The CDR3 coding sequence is TGTGCCACCTGGGACAATCACCCTTATTATAAGAAACTCTTT.

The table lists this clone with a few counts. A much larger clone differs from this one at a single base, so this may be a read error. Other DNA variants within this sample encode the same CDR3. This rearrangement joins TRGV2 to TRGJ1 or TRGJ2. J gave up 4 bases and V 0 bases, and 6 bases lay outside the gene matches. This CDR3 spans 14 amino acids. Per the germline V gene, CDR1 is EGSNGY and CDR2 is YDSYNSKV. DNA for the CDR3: TGTGCCACCTGGGACGGGCCGAGGTATTATAAGAAACTCTTT. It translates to CATWDGPRYYKKLF.

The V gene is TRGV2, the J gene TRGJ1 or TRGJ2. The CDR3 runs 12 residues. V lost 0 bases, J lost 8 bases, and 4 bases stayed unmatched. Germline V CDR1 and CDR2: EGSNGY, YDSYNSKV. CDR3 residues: CATWDGVHKKLF. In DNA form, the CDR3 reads TGTGCCACCTGGGACGGGGTCCATAAGAAACTCTTT.

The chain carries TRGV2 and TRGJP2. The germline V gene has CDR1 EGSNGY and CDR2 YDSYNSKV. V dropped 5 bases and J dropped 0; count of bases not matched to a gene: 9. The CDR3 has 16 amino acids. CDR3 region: CATWATGYSSDWIKTF. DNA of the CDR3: TGTGCCACCTGGGCCACGGGGTATAGTAGTGATTGGATCAAGACGTTT.

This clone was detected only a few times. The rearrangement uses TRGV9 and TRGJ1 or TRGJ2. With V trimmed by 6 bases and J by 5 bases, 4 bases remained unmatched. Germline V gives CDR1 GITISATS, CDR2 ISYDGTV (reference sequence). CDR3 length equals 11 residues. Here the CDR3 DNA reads TGTGCCTTGTGGAGGCATTATAAGAAACTCTTT. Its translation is CALWRHYKKLF.

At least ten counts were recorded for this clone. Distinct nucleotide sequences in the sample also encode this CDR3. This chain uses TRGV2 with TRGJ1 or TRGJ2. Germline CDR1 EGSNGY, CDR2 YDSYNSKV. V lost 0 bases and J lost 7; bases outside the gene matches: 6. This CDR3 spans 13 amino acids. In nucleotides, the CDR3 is TGTGCCACCTGGGACGGGCGACGGTATAAGAAACTCTTT. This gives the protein CATWDGRRYKKLF.

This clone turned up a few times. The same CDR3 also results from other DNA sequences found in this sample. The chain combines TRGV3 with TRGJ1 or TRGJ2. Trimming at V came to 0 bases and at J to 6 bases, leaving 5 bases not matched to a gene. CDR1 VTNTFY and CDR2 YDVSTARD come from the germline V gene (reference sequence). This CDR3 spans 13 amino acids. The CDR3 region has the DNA TGTGCCACCTGGGACAGGCGCGGTTATAAGAAACTCTTT. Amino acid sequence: CATWDRRGYKKLF.

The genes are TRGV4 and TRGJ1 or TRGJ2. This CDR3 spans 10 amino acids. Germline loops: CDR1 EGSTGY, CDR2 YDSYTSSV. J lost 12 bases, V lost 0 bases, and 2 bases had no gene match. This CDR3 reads CATWDGGKLF. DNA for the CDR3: TGTGCCACCTGGGATGGGGGGAAACTCTTT.

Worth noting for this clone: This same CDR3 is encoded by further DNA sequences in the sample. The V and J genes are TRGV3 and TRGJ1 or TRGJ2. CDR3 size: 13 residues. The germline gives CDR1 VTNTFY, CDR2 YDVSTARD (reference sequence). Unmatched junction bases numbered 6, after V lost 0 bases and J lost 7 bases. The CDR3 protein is CATWDRPVYKKLF. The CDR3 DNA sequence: TGTGCCACCTGGGACAGGCCTGTATATAAGAAACTCTTT.

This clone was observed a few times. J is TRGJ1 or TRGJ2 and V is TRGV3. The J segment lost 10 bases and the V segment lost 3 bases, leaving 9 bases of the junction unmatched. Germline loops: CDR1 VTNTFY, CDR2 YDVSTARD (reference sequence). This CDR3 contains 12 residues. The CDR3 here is CATWDRTHKKLF. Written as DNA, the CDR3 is TGTGCCACCTGGGACCGCACCCACAAGAAACTCTTT.

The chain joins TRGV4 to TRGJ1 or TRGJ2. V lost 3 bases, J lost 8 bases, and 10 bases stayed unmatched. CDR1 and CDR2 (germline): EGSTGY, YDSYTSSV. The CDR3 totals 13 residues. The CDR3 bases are TGTGCCACCTGGGATATCCTTATGGATAAGAAACTCTTT. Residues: CATWDILMDKKLF.

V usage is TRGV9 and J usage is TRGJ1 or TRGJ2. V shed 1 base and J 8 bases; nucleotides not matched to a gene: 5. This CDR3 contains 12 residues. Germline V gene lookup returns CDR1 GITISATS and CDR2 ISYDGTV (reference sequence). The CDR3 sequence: CALWEVFHKKLF. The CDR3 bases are TGTGCCTTGTGGGAGGTTTTTCATAAGAAACTCTTT.

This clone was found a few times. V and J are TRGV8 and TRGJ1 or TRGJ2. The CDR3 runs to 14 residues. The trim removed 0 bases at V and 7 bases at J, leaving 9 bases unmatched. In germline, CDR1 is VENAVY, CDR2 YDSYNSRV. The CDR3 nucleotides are TGTGCCACCTGGGATAGGCCCCATTGGTATAAGAAACTCTTT. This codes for CATWDRPHWYKKLF.

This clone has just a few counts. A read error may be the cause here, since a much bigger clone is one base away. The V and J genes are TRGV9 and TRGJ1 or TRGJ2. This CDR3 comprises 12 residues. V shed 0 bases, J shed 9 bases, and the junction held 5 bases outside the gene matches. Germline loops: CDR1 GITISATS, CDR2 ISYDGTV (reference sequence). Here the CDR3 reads CALWEVRFKKLF. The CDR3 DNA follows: TGTGCCTTGTGGGAGGTGCGCTTTAAGAAACTCTTT.

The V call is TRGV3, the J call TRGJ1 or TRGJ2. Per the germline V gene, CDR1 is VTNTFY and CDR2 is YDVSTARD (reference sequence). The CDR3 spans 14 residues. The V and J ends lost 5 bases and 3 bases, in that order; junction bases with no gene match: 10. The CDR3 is CATWAGGSYYKKLF. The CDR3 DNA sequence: TGTGCCACCTGGGCCGGGGGGTCTTATTATAAGAAACTCTTT.

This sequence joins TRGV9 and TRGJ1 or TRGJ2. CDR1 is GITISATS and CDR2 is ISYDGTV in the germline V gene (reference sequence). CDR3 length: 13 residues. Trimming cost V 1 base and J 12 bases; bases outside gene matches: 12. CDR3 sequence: CALWEVPKHGKLF. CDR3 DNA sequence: TGTGCCTTGTGGGAGGTTCCAAAGCACGGGAAACTCTTT.

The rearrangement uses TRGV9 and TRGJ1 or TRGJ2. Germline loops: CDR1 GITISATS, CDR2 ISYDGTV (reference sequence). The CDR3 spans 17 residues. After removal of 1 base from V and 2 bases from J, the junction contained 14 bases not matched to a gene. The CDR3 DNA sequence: TGTGCCTTGTGGGAGGTTCCAACAACGATCCATTATTATAAGAAACTCTTT. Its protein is CALWEVPTTIHYYKKLF.

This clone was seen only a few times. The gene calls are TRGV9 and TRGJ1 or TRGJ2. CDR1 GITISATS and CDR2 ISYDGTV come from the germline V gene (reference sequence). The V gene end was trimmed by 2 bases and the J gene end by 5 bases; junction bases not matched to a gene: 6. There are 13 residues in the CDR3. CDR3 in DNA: TGTGCCTTGTGGGAGGGGAGGAATTATAAGAAACTCTTT. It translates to CALWEGRNYKKLF.

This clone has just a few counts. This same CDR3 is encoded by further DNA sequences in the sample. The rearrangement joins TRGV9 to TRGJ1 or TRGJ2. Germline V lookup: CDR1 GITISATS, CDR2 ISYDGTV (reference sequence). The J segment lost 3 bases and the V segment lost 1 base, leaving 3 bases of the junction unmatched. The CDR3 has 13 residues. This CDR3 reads CALWEVGYYKKLF. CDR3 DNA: TGTGCCTTGTGGGAGGTTGGTTATTATAAGAAACTCTTT.

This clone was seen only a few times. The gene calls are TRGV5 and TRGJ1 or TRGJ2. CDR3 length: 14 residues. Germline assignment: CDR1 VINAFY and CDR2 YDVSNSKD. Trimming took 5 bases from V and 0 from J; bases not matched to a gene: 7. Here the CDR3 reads CATWGLMNYYKKLF. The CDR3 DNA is TGTGCCACCTGGGGTCTGATGAATTATTATAAGAAACTCTTT.

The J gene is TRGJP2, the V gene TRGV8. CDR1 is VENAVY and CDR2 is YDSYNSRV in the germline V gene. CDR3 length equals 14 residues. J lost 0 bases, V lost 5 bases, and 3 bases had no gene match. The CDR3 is CATWGYSSDWIKTF. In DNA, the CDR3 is TGTGCCACCTGGGGGTATAGTAGTGATTGGATCAAGACGTTT.

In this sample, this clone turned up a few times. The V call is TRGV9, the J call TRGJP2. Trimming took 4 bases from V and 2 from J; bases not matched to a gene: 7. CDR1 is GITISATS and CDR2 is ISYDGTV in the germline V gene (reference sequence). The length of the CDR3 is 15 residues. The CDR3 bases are TGTGCCTTGTGGGAAATAGAGAGTAGTGATTGGATCAAGACGTTT. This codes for CALWEIESSDWIKTF.

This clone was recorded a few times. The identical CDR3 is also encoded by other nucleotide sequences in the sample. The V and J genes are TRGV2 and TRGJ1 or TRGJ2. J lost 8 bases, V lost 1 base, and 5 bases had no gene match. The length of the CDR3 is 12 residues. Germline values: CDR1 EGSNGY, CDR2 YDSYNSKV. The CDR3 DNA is TGTGCCACCTGGGACGGTGATAATAAGAAACTCTTT. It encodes CATWDGDNKKLF.

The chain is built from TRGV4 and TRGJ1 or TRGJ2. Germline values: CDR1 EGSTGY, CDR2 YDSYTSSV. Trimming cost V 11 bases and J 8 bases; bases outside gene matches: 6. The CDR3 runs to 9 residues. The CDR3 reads CASENKKLF. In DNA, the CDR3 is TGTGCCAGCGAAAATAAGAAACTCTTT.